These T cell receptor beta chains were read from a single sample in a study of T cell responses to AZD1222 COVID-19 vaccine. The method was immunoSEQ multiplex PCR; TCRdb's version includes in-frame clones alone and lacks a portion of them. The table includes roughly 190,000 clones, approximately 93% detected once. The sequencing here drew on peripheral blood, taken 28 days after the second AZD1222 dose. Every receptor here comes from an adult who received the AZD1222 COVID-19 vaccine. Each CDR3 is given without its conserved first and last residue. Each record gives: J gene, V gene, CDR3 length, CDR3 protein.

>TRBJ1-5|TRBV24-1|11
ATSDMTGQPQH
>TRBJ1-5|TRBV12-3/TRBV12-4|11
ASSSMANQPQH
>TRBJ2-7|TRBV5-4|13
ASSQDSPSSYEQY
>TRBJ1-2|TRBV7-2|12
ASSSQGTGYGYT
>TRBJ2-1|TRBV10-2|15
ASSRSGLAGRGDEQF
>TRBJ1-3|TRBV7-2|12
ASSPRTGGNTIY
>TRBJ1-2|TRBV5-1|15
ASSSRGSGQGHYGYT
>TRBJ2-7|TRBV2|11
ASNRGFSYEQY
>TRBJ2-3|TRBV5-1|11
ASRGSSTDTQY
>TRBJ2-7|TRBV18|15
ASSSIPGGLSSYEQY
>TRBJ2-1|TRBV18|12
ASSPGQGYNEQF
>TRBJ1-5|TRBV19|12
ASQEWTMGQPQH
>TRBJ2-7|TRBV6-5|13
ASTPVPGHIYEQY
>TRBJ2-1|TRBV5-1|15
ASSRERRTSGYNEQF
>TRBJ2-7|TRBV6-5|12
ASRDGTSGKSPY
>TRBJ2-1|TRBV18|14
ASSPWTSGRGNEQF
>TRBJ2-5|TRBV19|14
ASSPGLAVFQETQY
>TRBJ2-5|TRBV7-6|12
ASSRARGQETQY
>TRBJ1-2|TRBV6-5|9
ASSGTYGYT
>TRBJ1-4|TRBV19|14
ASSSDRGRIGGKLF
>TRBJ1-2|TRBV4-3|12
ASSLGTANYGYT
>TRBJ2-2|TRBV5-6|14
ASSSGLNPNTGELF
>TRBJ2-1|TRBV12-5|12
ASGPPGQINEQF
>TRBJ2-4|TRBV6-5|12
ASSYPTQRDIQY
>TRBJ1-1|TRBV19|13
ASTAGRRENTEAF
>TRBJ1-5|TRBV7-2|13
ASTTLGTIQQPQH
>TRBJ2-5|TRBV9|14
ASSVGATSGGETQY
>TRBJ1-1|TRBV23-1|13
ASSQRARLNTEAF
>TRBJ1-3|TRBV5-8|13
ASSLTLYSGNTIY
>TRBJ1-1|TRBV5-1|14
ASSLTPDRVNTEAF
>TRBJ2-3|TRBV3-1/TRBV3-2|9
ASSQSSTQY
>TRBJ2-3|TRBV2|13
ASSGRGGRTDTQY
>TRBJ1-1|TRBV19|15
ASTEPGWTGRNTEAF
>TRBJ1-1|TRBV10-1|11
ASSPQQDTEAF
>TRBJ1-2|TRBV18|14
ASSPQGTGGKYGYT
>TRBJ2-7|TRBV27|13
ASSGRAGSLYEQY
>TRBJ1-2|TRBV9|13
ASSVGGGGGYGYT
>TRBJ1-6|TRBV12-3/TRBV12-4|11
ASSGGINSPLH
>TRBJ1-6|TRBV5-5|9
ASSFNSPLH
>TRBJ2-1|TRBV2|12
ASSDSLRPNEQF
>TRBJ1-3|TRBV12-3/TRBV12-4|9
ASSLGQIIY